Included here is one TCR beta chain sequence, with context. Its antigen is unknown. The CDR3 has 13 amino acids. Germline assignment: CDR1 SQVTM and CDR2 ANQGSEA. The V end lost 1 base, the J end lost 5 bases, and 12 bases lay between the germline ends. The repertoire was sequenced with immunoSEQ multiplex PCR; TCRdb's copy has only in-frame clones and lacks some. The data show about 600,000 clones, roughly 97% seen once. These data originate in a study of shared clonotypes between healthy human individuals. Study-wide background: The people who gave samples were a couple of women and a few men aged 18 to 49. Study conclusions and caveats: Non-shared clonotypes displayed generation probabilities falling below those of clonotypes present in all four donors.

The sequenced material came from naive CD4+ T cells sorted from blood. Subset specified: CD45RA+ positively selected. This clonotype originated in a woman in her 30s in good health. V and J are TRBV29-1 and TRBJ2-7; D possibly corresponds to TRBD2 (6 bases). The DNA for the CDR3 is TGCAGCGTTGAAGGGGGAGGAAGCCACGAGCAGTACTTC. It codes for CSVEGGGSHEQYF.